This T cell receptor (beta chain) came from a study of identical twins. Study-level results: Where out-of-frame alpha sequences were twin-shared, they showed excess low generation probability.

TCRdb reprocessed the 5' RACE reads via MiXCR and lists one record per CDR3 protein. The sample has under 900,000 distinct CDR3 sequences, approximately 18% seen once; the top ten hold around 12%. CDR3 length: 14 amino acids. CDR1 and CDR2 (germline): SQVTM, ANQGSEA. Trimming stripped 4 bases from V and 9 bases from J, with 19 bases between. This clonotype was seen a handful of times. Its target is unknown. These sequences were also reported in another study, on T cells expressing NK-cell markers. That paper adds: No clear determination of HCMV specificity was made for expanded NKG2C+ T cell clones.

The source material was PBMCs. This TCR derives from a woman under 30 in good health. The chain joins TRBV29-1 to TRBJ2-1; D is uncertain. The CDR3 protein is CSVALAIGSGEQFF. CDR3 bases: TGCAGCGTTGCGTTAGCAATTGGATCCGGTGAGCAGTTCTTC.